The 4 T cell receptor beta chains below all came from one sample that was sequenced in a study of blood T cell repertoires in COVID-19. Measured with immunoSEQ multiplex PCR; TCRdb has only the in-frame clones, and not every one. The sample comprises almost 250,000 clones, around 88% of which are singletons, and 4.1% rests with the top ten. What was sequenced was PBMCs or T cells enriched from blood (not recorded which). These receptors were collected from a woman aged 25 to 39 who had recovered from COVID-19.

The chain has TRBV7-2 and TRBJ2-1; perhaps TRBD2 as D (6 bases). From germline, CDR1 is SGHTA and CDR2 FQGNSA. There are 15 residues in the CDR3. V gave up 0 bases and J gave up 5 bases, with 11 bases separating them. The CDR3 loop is CASSLAASANNEQFF. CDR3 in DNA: TGTGCCAGCAGCTTAGCGGCTAGCGCCAACAATGAGCAGTTCTTC.

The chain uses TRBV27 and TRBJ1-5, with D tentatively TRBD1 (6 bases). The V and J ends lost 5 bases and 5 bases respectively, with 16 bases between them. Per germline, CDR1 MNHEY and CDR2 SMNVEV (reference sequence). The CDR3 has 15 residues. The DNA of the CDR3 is TGTGCCAGCAGTGCCTTCAGGGGCGAGGATCAGCCCCAGCATTTT. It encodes CASSAFRGEDQPQHF.

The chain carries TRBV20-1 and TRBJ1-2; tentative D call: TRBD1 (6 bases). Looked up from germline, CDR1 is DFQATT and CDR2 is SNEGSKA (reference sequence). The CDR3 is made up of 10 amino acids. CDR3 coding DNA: TGCAGCGCCCCGGACAGCCTTTACACCTTC. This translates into CSAPDSLYTF.

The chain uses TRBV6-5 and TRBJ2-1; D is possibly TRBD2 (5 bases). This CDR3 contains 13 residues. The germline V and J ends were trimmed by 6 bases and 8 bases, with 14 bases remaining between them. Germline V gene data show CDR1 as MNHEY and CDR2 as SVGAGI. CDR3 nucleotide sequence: TGTGCCAGCAGCATCACTAGTTTCTATGAGCAGTTCTTC. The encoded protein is CASSITSFYEQFF.